The rows below give T cell receptor beta chains drawn from one sample of a study of blood T cell repertoires in COVID-19. The table came from immunoSEQ multiplex PCR; TCRdb's copy has only in-frame clones and leaves some out. The sample shows about 120,000 clones, 65% to 80% of them seen only once. Sequenced: peripheral blood. The receptors shown here come from a human donor with acute or convalescent COVID-19. The donor label of this sample is uncertain. Both conserved end residues are part of each CDR3. Each record gives: V gene, J gene, CDR3 protein.

TRBV12-5,TRBJ2-1,CASARSGTGGNEQFF
TRBV28,TRBJ1-3,CASTLSAGNTIYF
TRBV3-1/TRBV3-2,TRBJ1-1,CASSQVWGQGKGLPEAFF
TRBV3-1/TRBV3-2,TRBJ1-4,CASRAVPGEKLFF
TRBV6-2/TRBV6-3,TRBJ2-1,CASSPRDIYNEQFF
TRBV27,TRBJ2-1,CASKGYRGLSYNEQFF
TRBV5-5,TRBJ2-5,CASSFLRGGQETQYF
TRBV10-2,TRBJ1-4,CASKLVRGQENEKLFF
TRBV9,TRBJ2-4,CASSFSKGAEGVQYF
TRBV4-1,TRBJ1-5,CASSHPSSNQPQHF
TRBV27,TRBJ1-5,CASSRDRSSNQPQHF
TRBV5-1,TRBJ1-1,CASSPQGQGLGTEAFF
TRBV18,TRBJ1-3,CASSLNTGGNTIYF
TRBV5-1,TRBJ2-1,CASSGGQGYNEQFF
TRBV14,TRBJ1-3,CASRETGSGNTIYF
TRBV10-3,TRBJ1-1,CAIRGERVNTEAFF
TRBV7-2,TRBJ1-6,CASSLVGGNSPLHF
TRBV30,TRBJ2-1,CAWSSNAPVGQFF
TRBV6-1,TRBJ2-1,CASSEFGNSRNEQFF
TRBV2,TRBJ1-5,CASKRDRVSNQPQHF
TRBV30,TRBJ2-2,CALRSGGNTGELFF
TRBV24-1,TRBJ2-2,CATSDRKRAESNTGELFF
TRBV6-5,TRBJ2-5,CASSRTGVETQYF
TRBV7-8,TRBJ1-2,CASSLVPARYGYTF
TRBV18,TRBJ1-4,CASSTGTGVEKLFF
TRBV10-3,TRBJ2-7,CATGTVSEQYF
TRBV18,TRBJ1-2,CASSPGQGLDGYTF
TRBV30,TRBJ1-1,CAWSNLSPTGSTEAFF
TRBV7-6,TRBJ1-1,CASSSPGTENTEAFF
TRBV10-3,TRBJ1-5,CAISPTGALNQPQHF
TRBV5-1,TRBJ2-1,CASSFGGESYNEQFF
TRBV29-1,TRBJ1-2,CSARTGSSGYTF
TRBV10-2,TRBJ1-2,CASRDREVGYTF
TRBV29-1,TRBJ2-5,CSALLAGRAETQYF
TRBV18,TRBJ2-6,CASSPSVPGANVLTF
TRBV28,TRBJ1-6,CASRSRRQHSPLHF
TRBV7-3,TRBJ1-1,CASSLMEGAAEAFF
TRBV4-2,TRBJ1-3,CASSQDTPGQGASGNTIYF
TRBV28,TRBJ1-2,CASSWGPGPNYGYTF
TRBV5-1,TRBJ2-2,CASSLNRGRTSGGELFF
TRBV11-2,TRBJ1-1,CASSSITGNEGAYRAFF
TRBV27,TRBJ1-2,CASSLLGQASNYGYTF
TRBV5-8,TRBJ1-5,CASSLATGGRSNQPQHF
TRBV28,TRBJ2-7,CASSPGMVYEQYF
TRBV28,TRBJ1-5,CASSFVSLFYSNQPQHF
TRBV5-1,TRBJ1-6,CASSPDRTNSPLHF
TRBV7-8,TRBJ2-4,CASSPKTGVVILAKNIQYF
TRBV19,TRBJ1-6,CASSGQASSYNSPLHF
TRBV12-5,TRBJ2-2,CASGLVRGFTGELFF
TRBV29-1,TRBJ1-1,CSVPRNTEAFF
TRBV28,TRBJ1-1,CASSSGQLMNTEAFF
TRBV7-8,TRBJ2-7,CASSRGALGEQYF
TRBV7-8,TRBJ1-4,CASSLRRPEEKLFF
TRBV6-2/TRBV6-3,TRBJ2-1,CASSPKPSGGNYNEQFF
TRBV3-1/TRBV3-2,TRBJ1-3,CASSRGTFSGNTIYF
TRBV7-2,TRBJ2-3,CASSTWASTDTQYF